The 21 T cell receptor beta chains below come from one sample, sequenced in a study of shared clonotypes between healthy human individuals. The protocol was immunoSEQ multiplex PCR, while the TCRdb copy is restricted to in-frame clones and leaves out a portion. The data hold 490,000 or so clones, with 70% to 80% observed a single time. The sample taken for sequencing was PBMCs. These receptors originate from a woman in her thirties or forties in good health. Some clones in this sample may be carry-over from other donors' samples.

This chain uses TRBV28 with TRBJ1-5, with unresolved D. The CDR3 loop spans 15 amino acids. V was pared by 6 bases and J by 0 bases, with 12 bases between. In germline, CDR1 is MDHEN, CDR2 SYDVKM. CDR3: CASRLPENSNQPQHF. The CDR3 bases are TGTGCCAGCAGGTTACCAGAGAATAGCAATCAGCCCCAGCATTTT.

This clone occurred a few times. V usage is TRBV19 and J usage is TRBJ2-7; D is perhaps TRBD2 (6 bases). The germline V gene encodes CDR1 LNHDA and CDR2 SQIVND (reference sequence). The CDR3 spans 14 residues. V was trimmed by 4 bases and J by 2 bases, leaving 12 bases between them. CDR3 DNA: TGTGCCAGTAGTAAGTGGACTACAACCTACGAGCAGTACTTC. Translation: CASSKWTTTYEQYF.

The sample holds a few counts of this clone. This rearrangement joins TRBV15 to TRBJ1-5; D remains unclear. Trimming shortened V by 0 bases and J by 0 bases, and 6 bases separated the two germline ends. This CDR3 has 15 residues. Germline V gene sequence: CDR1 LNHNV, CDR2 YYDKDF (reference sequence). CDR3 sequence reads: CATSRDRHSNQPQHF. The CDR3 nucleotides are TGTGCCACCAGCAGAGATCGACATAGCAATCAGCCCCAGCATTTT.

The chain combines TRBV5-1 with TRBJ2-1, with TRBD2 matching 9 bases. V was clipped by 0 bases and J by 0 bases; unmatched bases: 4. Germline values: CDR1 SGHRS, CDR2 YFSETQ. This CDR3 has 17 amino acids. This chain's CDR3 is CASSLVGSGGSYNEQFF. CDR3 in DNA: TGCGCCAGCAGCTTGGTCGGTAGCGGGGGCTCCTACAATGAGCAGTTCTTC.

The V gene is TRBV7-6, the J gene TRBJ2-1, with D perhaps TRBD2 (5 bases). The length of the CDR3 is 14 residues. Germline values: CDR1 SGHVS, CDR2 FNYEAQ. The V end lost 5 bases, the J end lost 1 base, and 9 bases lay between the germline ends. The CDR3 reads CASSRRGSYNEQFF. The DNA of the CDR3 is TGTGCCAGCAGCCGGCGCGGGTCCTACAATGAGCAGTTCTTC.

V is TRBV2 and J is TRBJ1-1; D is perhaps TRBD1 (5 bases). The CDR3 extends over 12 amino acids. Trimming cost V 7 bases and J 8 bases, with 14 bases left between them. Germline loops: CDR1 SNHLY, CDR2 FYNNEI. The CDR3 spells CASTRVGVEAFF. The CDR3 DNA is TGTGCCAGCACTAGGGTAGGGGTAGAAGCTTTCTTT.

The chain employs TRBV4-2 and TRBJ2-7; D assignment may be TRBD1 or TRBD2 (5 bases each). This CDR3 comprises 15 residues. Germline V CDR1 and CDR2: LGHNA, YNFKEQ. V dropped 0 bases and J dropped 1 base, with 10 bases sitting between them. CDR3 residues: CASSQDGTPSYEQYF. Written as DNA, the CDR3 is TGTGCCAGCAGCCAAGATGGGACCCCATCCTACGAGCAGTACTTC.

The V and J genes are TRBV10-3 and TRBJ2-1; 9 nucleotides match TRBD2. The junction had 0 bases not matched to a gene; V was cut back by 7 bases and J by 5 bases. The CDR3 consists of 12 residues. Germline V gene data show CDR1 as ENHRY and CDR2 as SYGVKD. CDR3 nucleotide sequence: TGTGCCATCACTAGCGGGAACAATGAGCAGTTCTTC. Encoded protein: CAITSGNNEQFF.

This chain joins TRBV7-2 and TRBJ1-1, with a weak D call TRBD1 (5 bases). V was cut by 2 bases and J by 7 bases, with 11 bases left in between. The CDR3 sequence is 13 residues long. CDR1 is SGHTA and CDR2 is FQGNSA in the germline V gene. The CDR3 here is CASSLRGLVEAFF. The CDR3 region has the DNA TGTGCCAGCAGCTTAAGGGGCCTCGTTGAAGCTTTCTTT.

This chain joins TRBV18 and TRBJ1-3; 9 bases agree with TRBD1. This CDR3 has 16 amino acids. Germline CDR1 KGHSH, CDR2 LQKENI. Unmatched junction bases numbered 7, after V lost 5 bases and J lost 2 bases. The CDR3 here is CASSTLRTGAGNTIYF. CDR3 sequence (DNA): TGTGCCAGCTCAACGCTCCGGACAGGGGCTGGAAACACCATATATTTT.

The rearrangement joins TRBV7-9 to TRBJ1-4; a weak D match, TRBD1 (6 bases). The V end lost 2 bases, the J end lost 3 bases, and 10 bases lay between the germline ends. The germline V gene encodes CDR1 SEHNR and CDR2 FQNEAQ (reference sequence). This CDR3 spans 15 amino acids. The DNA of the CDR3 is TGTGCCAGCAGCTTAACTCAGGGGCCTAATGAAAAACTGTTTTTT. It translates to CASSLTQGPNEKLFF.

The CDR3 DNA is TGCAGCGCCCCCACTCTCGGAGGGGACCAAGAGACCCAGTACTTC. It yields the protein CSAPTLGGDQETQYF. This sequence joins TRBV29-1 and TRBJ2-5, with D perhaps matching TRBD2 (6 bases). The CDR3 contains 15 residues. The V gene lost 7 bases and the J gene lost 0 bases, with 18 bases spanning the gap. CDR1 and CDR2 (germline): SQVTM, ANQGSEA.

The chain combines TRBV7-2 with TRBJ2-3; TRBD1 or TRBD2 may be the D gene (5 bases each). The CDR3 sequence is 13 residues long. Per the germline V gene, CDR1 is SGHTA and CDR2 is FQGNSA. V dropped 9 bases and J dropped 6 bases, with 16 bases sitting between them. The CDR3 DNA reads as TGTGCCAGTTATCGACTCGAGGGGGATACGCAGTATTTT. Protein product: CASYRLEGDTQYF.

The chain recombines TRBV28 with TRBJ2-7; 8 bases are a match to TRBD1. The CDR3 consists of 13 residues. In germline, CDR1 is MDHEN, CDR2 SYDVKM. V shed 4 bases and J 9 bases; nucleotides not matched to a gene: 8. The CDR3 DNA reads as TGTGCCAGCAGTTCGGACAGGGCTAGGTCGCAGTACTTC. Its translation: CASSSDRARSQYF.

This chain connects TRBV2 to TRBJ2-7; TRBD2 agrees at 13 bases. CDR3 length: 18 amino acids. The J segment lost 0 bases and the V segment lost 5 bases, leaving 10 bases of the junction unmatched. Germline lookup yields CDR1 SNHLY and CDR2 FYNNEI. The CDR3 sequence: CASSPLAGGPRFSYEQYF. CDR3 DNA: TGTGCCAGCAGTCCACTAGCGGGAGGGCCTAGGTTCTCCTACGAGCAGTACTTC.

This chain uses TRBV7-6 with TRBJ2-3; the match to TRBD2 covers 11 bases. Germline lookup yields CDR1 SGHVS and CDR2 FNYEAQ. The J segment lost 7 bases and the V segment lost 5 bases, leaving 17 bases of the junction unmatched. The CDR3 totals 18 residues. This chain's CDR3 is CASSALLAGASIINTQYF. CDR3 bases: TGTGCCAGCAGCGCTTTACTAGCGGGAGCCTCCATCATAAATACGCAGTATTTT.

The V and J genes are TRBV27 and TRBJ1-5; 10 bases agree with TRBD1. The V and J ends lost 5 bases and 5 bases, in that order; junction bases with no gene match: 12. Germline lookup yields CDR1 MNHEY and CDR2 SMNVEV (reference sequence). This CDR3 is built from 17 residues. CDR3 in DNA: TGTGCCAGCAGTCAGAGACAGGGGGCAGATCAGTATCAGCCCCAGCATTTT. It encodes CASSQRQGADQYQPQHF.

Written as DNA, the CDR3 is TGTGCCAGCTCACCAAGGCAGGCGGACACTGAAGCTTTCTTT. Amino acid sequence: CASSPRQADTEAFF. The rearrangement joins TRBV18 to TRBJ1-1; D gene unclear. The CDR3 covers 14 residues. CDR1 and CDR2 (germline): KGHSH, LQKENI. Trimming stripped 2 bases from V and 3 bases from J, with 10 bases between.

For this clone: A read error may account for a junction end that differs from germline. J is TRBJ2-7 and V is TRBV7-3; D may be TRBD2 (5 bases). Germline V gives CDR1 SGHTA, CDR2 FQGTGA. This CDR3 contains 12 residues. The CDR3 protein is CASSLPMRVRHF. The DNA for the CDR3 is TGTGCCAGCAGCCTCCCTATGAGGGTGAGGCACTTC.

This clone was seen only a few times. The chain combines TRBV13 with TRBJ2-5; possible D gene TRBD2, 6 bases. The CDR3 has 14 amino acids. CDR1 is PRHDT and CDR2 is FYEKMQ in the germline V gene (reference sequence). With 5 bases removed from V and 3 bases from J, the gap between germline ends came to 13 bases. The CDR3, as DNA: TGTGCCAGCAGCCCAAGGGACTTCAAAGAGACCCAGTACTTC. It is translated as CASSPRDFKETQYF. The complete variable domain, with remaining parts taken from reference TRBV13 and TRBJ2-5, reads AAGVIQSPRHLIKEKRETATLKCYPIPRHDTVYWYQQGPGQDPQFLISFYEKMQSDKGSIPDRFSAQQFSDYHSELNMSSLELGDSALYFCASSPRDFKETQYFGPGTRLLVL.

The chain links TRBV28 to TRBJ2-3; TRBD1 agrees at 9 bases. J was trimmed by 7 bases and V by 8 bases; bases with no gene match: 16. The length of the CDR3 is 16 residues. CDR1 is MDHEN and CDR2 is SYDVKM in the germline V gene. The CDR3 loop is CASESTLGTGWNTQYF. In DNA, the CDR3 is TGTGCCAGCGAGTCCACCCTCGGGACAGGGTGGAATACGCAGTATTTT. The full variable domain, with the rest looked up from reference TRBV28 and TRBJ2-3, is DVKVTQSSRYLVKRTGEKVFLECVQDMDHENMFWYRQDPGLGLRLIYFSYDVKMKEKGDIPEGYSVSREKKERFSLILESASTNQTSMYLCASESTLGTGWNTQYFGPGTRLTVL.